The 8 T cell receptor beta chains in this list originate from one sample, sequenced in a study of tumor-infiltrating lymphocytes in primary liver carcinoma. Germline DNA was also extracted, and blood RNA was taken from unsorted whole blood. Researchers generated TCR beta cDNA from about 0.5 ug of total RNA, relying on a constant-region primer. Employing slightly modified ARM-PCR, three nested multiplex PCR rounds were run, and these gave rise to the TCR beta libraries. The opening two PCR rounds, approximately 10 cycles each, paired TRBV1-TRBV30 forward primers with a C-beta reverse primer. Using its own MiXCR run on the multiplex PCR reads, TCRdb lists one record per CDR3 protein. The sample holds 310,000 or so distinct CDR3 sequences, approximately 54% seen once. The source material was peripheral blood. The source is a woman in her thirties with primary liver carcinoma and hepatitis B virus infection.

About this clonotype: A read error may explain this, as a much larger clone is one base away. Because the CDR3 is missing its conserved closing phenylalanine or tryptophan, this is likely a read error. This chain links TRBV10-3 with TRBJ1-1; D not certain. The CDR3 runs to 13 residues. Germline V gene sequence: CDR1 ENHRY, CDR2 SYGVKD. The V and J ends lost 8 bases and 4 bases respectively, with 14 bases between them. The CDR3 DNA follows: TGTGCCATCGGCGCAGAAATGGGCACTGAAGCTTTCATT. This encodes CAIGAEMGTEAFI.

Note on this clonotype: A much larger clone sits a single nucleotide away, making a read error possible. V and J are TRBV29-1 and TRBJ2-5; 9 nucleotides line up with TRBD2. This CDR3 has 14 residues. Germline V gene lookup returns CDR1 SQVTM and CDR2 ANQGSEA. This CDR3 reads CTVERAGGRETQYF. In DNA form, the CDR3 reads TGCACCGTTGAAAGAGCGGGAGGCCGGGAGACCCAGTACTTC.

With respect to this clonotype: The junction shows a germline mismatch at one end, possibly a read error. The V and J genes are TRBV7-2 and TRBJ2-1, with D uncertain. CDR1 and CDR2 (germline): SGHTA, FQGNSA. There are 15 residues in the CDR3. CDR3 nucleotide sequence: TGTGCCAGCAGCTTTGTCGACTTAGCATCACATGAGCAGCTCTTC. It codes for CASSFVDLASHEQLF.

This clonotype came up many times. The chain links TRBV29-1 to TRBJ1-1; no definite D call. Germline assignment: CDR1 SQVTM and CDR2 ANQGSEA. This CDR3 contains 13 residues. Trimming took off 5 bases at V and 0 bases at J, with 10 bases between the two ends. CDR3 in amino acids: CSVFIFLNTEAFF. In nucleotides, the CDR3 is TGCAGCGTTTTTATCTTCCTGAACACTGAAGCTTTCTTT. The entire variable domain, with the rest obtained from reference TRBV29-1 and TRBJ1-1, is as follows: SAVISQKPSRDICQRGTSLTIQCQVDSQVTMMFWYRQQPGQSLTLIATANQGSEATYESGFVIDKFPISRPNLTFSTLTVSNMSPEDSSIYLCSVFIFLNTEAFFGQGTRLTVV.

With respect to this clonotype: Being one base from a much bigger clone, this may be a read error. The chain combines TRBV29-1 with TRBJ2-2; D is tentatively TRBD1 or TRBD2 (5 bases each). V was shortened by 8 bases and J by 11 bases, with 18 bases between the two germline ends. This CDR3 is built from 12 residues. Germline CDR1 SQVTM, CDR2 ANQGSEA. In DNA form, the CDR3 reads TGCAGCATTGCACTGCCTGGGGGAGAGCTGTTTTTT. Its protein product is CSIALPGGELFF.

For this clonotype: Germline is not matched at one junction end, which may reflect a read error. The chain employs TRBV4-1 and TRBJ2-1; 11 nucleotides align to TRBD2. The length of the CDR3 is 17 residues. CDR1 and CDR2 (germline): MGHRA, YSYEKL. The CDR3 region has the DNA TGCGCCGGCAGCCAAGATCGGGTTAGCGGGAGGGACCGCGAGCAGTTCTTC. As protein: CAGSQDRVSGRDREQFF.

As to this clonotype: A read error is possible here, since a much larger clone lies one base away. The chain combines TRBV6-2 or TRBV6-3 with TRBJ1-4; D is unclear. Germline-derived CDR1 and CDR2 are MNHEY and SVGEGT. V lost 6 bases to trimming and J lost 6 bases, with 8 bases between them. The CDR3 has 12 residues. The CDR3, as DNA: TGTGCCAGCAGCGCCGCCGATGAAAAACTGTTTTTT. It encodes CASSAADEKLFF.

As to this clonotype: One end of the junction does not line up with germline, which may come from a read error. This chain links TRBV5-5 with TRBJ2-2; 8 nucleotides match TRBD2. This CDR3 is built from 14 residues. Germline CDR1 is SGHKS and CDR2 is YYEKEE (reference sequence). CDR3 protein: CTSSSGRDTGELFF. CDR3 sequence (DNA): TGTACCAGCAGCAGCGGGAGAGACACCGGGGAGCTGTTTTTT. Filled out from reference TRBV5-5 and TRBJ2-2, the complete variable domain reads DAGVTQSPTHLIKTRGQQVTLRCSPISGHKSVSWYQQVLGQGPQFIFQYYEKEERGRGNFPDRFSARQFPNYSSELNVNALLLGDSALYLCTSSSGRDTGELFFGEGSRLTVL.